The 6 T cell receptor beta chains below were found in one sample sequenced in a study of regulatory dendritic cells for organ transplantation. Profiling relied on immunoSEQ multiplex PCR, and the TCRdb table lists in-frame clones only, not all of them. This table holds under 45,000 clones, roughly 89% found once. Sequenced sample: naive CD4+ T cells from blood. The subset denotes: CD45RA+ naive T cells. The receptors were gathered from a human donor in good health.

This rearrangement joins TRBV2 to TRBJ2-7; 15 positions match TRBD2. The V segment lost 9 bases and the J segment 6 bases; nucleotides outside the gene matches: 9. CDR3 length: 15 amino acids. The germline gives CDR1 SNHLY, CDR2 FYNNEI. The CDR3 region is CARGTGLAGGREQYF. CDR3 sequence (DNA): TGTGCCAGGGGGACCGGACTAGCGGGAGGGCGCGAGCAGTACTTC.

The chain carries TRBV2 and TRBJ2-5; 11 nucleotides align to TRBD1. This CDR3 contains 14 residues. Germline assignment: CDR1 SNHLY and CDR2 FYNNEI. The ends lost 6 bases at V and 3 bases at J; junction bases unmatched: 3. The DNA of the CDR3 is TGTGCCAGCAGGAGGGACAGGGGGGAAGAGACCCAGTACTTC. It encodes CASRRDRGEETQYF.

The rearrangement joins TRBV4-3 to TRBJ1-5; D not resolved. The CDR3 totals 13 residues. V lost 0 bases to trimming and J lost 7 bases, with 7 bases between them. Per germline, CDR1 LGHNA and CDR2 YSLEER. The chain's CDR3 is CASSQDLGQPQHF. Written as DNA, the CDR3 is TGCGCCAGCAGCCAAGATTTAGGCCAGCCCCAGCATTTT.

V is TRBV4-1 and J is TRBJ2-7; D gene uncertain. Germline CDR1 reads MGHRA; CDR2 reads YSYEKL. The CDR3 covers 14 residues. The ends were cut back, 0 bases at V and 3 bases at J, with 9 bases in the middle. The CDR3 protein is CASSQDALNYEQYF. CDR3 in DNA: TGCGCCAGCAGCCAAGATGCACTAAACTACGAGCAGTACTTC.

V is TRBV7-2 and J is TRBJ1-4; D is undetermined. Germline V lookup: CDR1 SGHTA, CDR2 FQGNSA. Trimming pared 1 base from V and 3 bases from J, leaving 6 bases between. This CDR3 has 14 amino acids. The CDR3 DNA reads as TGTGCCAGCAGCTTAGTTAGGGCTAATGAAAAACTGTTTTTT. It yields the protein CASSLVRANEKLFF.

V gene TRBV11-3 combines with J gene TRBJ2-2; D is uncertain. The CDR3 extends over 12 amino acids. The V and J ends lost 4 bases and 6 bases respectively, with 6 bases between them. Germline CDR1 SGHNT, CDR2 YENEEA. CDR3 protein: CASSSLSGELFF. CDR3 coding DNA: TGTGCCAGCAGCTCCCTTTCCGGGGAGCTGTTTTTT.